This T cell receptor beta chain was captured in a study of T cell responses to AZD1222 COVID-19 vaccine. Study-wide points: Clonal diversity was possibly underestimated; the donors were predominantly white British and more often female.

Only in-frame clones appear in the TCRdb table, and some are missing; sequencing was by immunoSEQ multiplex PCR. Here the sample spans 120,000 or so clones, roughly nine tenths being singletons. Trimming shortened V by 3 bases and J by 0 bases, and 12 bases separated the two germline ends. The CDR3 contains 16 residues. The germline gives CDR1 LNHDA, CDR2 SQIVND (reference sequence). Comment on this clone: Its target is unknown.

The material was peripheral blood, obtained on day 0 of AZD1222 vaccination. The chain recombines TRBV19 with TRBJ1-5; D possibly corresponds to TRBD1 (6 bases). This receptor was obtained from an adult in good health. The CDR3 reads CASSMLRGVSNQPQHF. In nucleotides, the CDR3 is TGTGCCAGTAGTATGTTGAGGGGGGTTAGCAATCAGCCCCAGCATTTT. Supplemented by reference TRBV19 and TRBJ1-5, the full variable domain reads DGGITQSPKYLFRKEGQNVTLSCEQNLNHDAMYWYRQDPGQGLRLIYYSQIVNDFQKGDIAEGYSVSREKKESFPLTVTSAQKNPTAFYLCASSMLRGVSNQPQHFGDGTRLSIL.